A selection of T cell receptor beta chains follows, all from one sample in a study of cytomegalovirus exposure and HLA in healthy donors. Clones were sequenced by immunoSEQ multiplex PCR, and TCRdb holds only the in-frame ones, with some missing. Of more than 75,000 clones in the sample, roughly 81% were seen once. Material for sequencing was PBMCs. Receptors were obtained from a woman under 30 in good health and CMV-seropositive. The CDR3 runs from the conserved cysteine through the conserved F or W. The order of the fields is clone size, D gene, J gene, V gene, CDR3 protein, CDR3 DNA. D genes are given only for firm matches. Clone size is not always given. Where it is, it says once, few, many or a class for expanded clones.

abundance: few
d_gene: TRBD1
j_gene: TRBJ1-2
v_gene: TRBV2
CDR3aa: CASKGDRVFDGYTF
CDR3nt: TGTGCCAGCAAAGGGGACAGGGTTTTTGATGGCTACACCTTC

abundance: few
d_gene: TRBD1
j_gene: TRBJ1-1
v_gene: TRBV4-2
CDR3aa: CASSPGQGSGEAFF
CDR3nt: TGTGCCAGCAGCCCGGGACAGGGAAGCGGTGAAGCTTTCTTT

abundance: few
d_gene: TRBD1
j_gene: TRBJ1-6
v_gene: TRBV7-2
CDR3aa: CASSRRTTGGKSPLHF
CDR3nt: TGTGCCAGCAGCCGGAGAACGACAGGGGGTAAATCACCCCTCCACTTT

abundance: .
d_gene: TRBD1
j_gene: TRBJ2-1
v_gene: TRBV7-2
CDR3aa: CASIILGQGGNEQFF
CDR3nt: TGTGCCAGCATCATACTGGGACAGGGAGGCAATGAGCAGTTCTTC

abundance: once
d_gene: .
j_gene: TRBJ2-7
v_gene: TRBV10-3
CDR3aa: CAISGQRVLNYEQYF
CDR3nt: TGTGCCATCAGTGGTCAGCGGGTTCTTAACTACGAGCAGTACTTC

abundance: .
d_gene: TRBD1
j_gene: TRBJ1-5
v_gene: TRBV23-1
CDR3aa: CASPSGTGDQPQHF
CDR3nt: TGCGCCAGCCCCTCCGGGACAGGGGATCAGCCCCAGCATTTT

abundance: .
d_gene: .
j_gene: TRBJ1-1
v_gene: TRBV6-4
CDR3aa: CASSPSTENTEAFF
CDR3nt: TGTGCCAGCAGTCCATCGACAGAGAACACTGAAGCTTTCTTT

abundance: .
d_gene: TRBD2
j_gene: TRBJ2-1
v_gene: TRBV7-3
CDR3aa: CASSQLAGGLGNEQFF
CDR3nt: TGTGCCAGCAGTCAACTAGCGGGAGGGTTAGGTAATGAGCAGTTCTTC

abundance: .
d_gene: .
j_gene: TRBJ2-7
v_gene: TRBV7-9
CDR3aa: CASSLAPNEQYF
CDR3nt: TGTGCCAGCAGCTTAGCCCCAAACGAGCAGTACTTC

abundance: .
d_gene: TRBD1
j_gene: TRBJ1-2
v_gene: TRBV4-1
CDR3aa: CASSSRQGGDGYTF
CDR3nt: TGCGCCAGCAGCTCTCGACAGGGTGGGGATGGCTACACCTTC

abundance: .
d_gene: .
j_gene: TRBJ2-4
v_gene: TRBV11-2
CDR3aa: CASRRLIGKNIQYF
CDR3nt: TGTGCCAGCAGGCGACTAATCGGGAAAAACATTCAGTACTTC

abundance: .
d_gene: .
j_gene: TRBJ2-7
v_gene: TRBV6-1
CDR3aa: CASTHGLAIHEQYF
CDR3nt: TGTGCCAGCACACACGGGCTAGCAATTCACGAGCAGTACTTC

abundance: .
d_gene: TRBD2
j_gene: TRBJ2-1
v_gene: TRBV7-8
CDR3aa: CASSSTGRAYNEQFF
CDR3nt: TGTGCCAGCAGCTCGACTGGGAGGGCCTACAATGAGCAGTTCTTC

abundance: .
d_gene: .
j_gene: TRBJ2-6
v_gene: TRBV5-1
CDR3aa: CASSSGTGSGANVLTF
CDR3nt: TGCGCCAGCAGCTCCGGTACAGGGTCTGGGGCCAACGTCCTGACTTTC

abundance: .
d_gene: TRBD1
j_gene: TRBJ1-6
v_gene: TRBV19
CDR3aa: CASSIRGRQGLSSPLHF
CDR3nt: TGTGCCAGTAGTATAAGGGGAAGACAGGGATTGAGTTCACCCCTCCACTTT

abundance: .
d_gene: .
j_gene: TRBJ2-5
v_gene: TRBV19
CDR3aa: CASSISSPQETQYF
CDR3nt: TGTGCCAGTAGTATTTCGTCCCCCCAAGAGACCCAGTACTTC

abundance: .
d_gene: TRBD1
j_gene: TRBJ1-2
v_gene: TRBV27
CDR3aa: CASIGQGAGGYTF
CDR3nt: TGTGCCAGCATCGGACAGGGGGCTGGGGGCTACACCTTC

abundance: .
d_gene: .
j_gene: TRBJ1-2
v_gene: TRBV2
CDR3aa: CASSPTESYGYTF
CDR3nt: TGTGCCAGCAGTCCTACCGAGAGCTATGGCTACACCTTC

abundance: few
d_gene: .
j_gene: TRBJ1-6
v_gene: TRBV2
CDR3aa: CASSDGAGGDNSPLHF
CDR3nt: TGTGCCAGCAGTGATGGGGCAGGTGGAGATAATTCACCCCTCCACTTT

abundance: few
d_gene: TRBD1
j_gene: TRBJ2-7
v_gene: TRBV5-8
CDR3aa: CASSLGDSQPTYEQYF
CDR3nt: TGTGCCAGCAGCTTGGGGGACAGCCAGCCCACCTACGAGCAGTACTTC

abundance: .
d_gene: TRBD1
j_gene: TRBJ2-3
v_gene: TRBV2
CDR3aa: CASRVLGTGEGDTQYF
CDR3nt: TGTGCCAGCAGGGTACTCGGGACAGGGGAAGGAGATACGCAGTATTTT

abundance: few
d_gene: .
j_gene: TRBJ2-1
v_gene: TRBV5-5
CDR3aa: CASSLTGGGYNEQFF
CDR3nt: TGTGCCAGCAGCCTAACAGGGGGAGGGTACAATGAGCAGTTCTTC

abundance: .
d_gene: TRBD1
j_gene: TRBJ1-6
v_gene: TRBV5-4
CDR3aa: CASSLGGRDRVNPLHF
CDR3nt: TGTGCCAGCAGCCTTGGTGGTCGGGACAGGGTTAATCCCCTCCACTTT

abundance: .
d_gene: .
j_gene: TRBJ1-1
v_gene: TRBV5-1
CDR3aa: CASSSRMDKNTEAFF
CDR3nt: TGCGCCAGCAGCTCTCGAATGGACAAGAACACTGAAGCTTTCTTT

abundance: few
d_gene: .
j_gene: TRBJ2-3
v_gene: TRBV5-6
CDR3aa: CASSLFGATDTQYF
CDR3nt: TGTGCCAGCAGCTTGTTCGGTGCGACAGATACGCAGTATTTT

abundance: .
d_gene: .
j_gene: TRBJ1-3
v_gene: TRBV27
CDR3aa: CASSLAGGSSGNTIYF
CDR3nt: TGTGCCAGCAGTTTGGCAGGAGGAAGCTCTGGAAACACCATATATTTT

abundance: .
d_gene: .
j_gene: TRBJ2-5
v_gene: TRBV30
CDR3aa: CAWSVAETQYF
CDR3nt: TGTGCCTGGAGTGTAGCAGAGACCCAGTACTTC

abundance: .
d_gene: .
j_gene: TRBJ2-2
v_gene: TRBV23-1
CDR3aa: CAGQGFWGTGELFF
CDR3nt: TGCGCCGGCCAGGGTTTCTGGGGCACCGGGGAGCTGTTTTTT

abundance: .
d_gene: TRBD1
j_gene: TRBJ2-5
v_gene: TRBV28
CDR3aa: CASREYRGGGTQYF
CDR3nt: TGTGCCAGCAGAGAATACAGGGGCGGAGGGACCCAGTACTTC

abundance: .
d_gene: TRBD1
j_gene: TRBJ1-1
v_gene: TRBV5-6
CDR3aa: CASSLELQGLEDTEAFF
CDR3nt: TGTGCCAGCAGCTTGGAACTACAGGGGCTTGAGGACACTGAAGCTTTCTTT

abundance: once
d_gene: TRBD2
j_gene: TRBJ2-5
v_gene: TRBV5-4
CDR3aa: CASSSKLAQETQYF
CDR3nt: TGTGCCAGCAGCTCAAAACTAGCGCAAGAGACCCAGTACTTC

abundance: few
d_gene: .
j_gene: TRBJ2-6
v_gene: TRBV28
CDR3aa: CASSSVGSGANVLTF
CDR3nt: TGTGCCAGCAGTTCTGTCGGCTCTGGGGCCAACGTCCTGACTTTC

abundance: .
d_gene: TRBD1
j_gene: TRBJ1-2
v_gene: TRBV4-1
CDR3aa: CASSPGQGLFYGYTF
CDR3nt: TGCGCCAGCAGCCCTGGACAGGGGCTTTTCTATGGCTACACCTTC

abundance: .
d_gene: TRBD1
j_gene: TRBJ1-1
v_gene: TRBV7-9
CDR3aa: CASSLAPGGSTEAFF
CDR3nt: TGTGCCAGCAGCTTAGCGCCAGGGGGGAGCACTGAAGCTTTCTTT

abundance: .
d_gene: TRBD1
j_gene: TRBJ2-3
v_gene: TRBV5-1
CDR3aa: CASSLTGQNTDTQYF
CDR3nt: TGCGCCAGCAGCTTAACGGGACAGAACACAGATACGCAGTATTTT

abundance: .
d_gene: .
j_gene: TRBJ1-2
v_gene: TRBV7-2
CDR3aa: CASSSTGGYTF
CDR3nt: TGTGCCAGCAGCTCGACGGGTGGCTACACCTTC

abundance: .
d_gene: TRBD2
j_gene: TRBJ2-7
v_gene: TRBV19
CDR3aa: CASSGQAGGRYEQYF
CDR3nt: TGTGCCAGTAGTGGGCAAGCGGGGGGCCGCTACGAGCAGTACTTC

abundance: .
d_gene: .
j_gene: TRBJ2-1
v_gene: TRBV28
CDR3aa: CASSFSGVRNEQFF
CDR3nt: TGTGCCAGCAGTTTCTCAGGGGTTCGGAATGAGCAGTTCTTC

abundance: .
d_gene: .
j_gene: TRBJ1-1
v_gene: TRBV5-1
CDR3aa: CASSLGRYPANTEAFF
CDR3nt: TGCGCCAGCAGCTTGGGTAGATACCCTGCGAACACTGAAGCTTTCTTT

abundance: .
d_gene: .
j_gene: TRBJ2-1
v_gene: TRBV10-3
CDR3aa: CAISDLATYNEQFF
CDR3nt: TGTGCCATCAGTGACTTGGCCACCTACAATGAGCAGTTCTTC

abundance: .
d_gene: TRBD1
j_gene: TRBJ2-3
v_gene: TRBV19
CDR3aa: CASKPGQGPDTQYF
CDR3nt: TGTGCCAGTAAGCCGGGACAGGGGCCAGATACGCAGTATTTT

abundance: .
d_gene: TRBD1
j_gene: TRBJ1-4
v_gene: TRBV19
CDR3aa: CASSLLDRANEKLFF
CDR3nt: TGTGCCAGTAGTTTGCTGGACAGGGCGAATGAAAAACTGTTTTTT

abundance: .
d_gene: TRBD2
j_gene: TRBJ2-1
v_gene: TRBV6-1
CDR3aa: CASSVGTIPSYNEQFF
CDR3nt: TGTGCCAGCAGTGTCGGGACTATTCCATCCTACAATGAGCAGTTCTTC

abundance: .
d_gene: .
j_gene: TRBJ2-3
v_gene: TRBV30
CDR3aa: CAWSVGGWSTDTQYF
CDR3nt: TGTGCCTGGAGTGTGGGGGGTTGGAGCACAGATACGCAGTATTTT

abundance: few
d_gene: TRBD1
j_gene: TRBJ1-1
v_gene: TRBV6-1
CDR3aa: CASSERQGRWTEAFF
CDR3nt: TGTGCCAGCAGTGAGAGACAGGGTAGGTGGACTGAAGCTTTCTTT

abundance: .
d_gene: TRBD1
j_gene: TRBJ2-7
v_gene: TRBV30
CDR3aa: CAWSAGNRGNEQYF
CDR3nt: TGTGCCTGGAGCGCCGGGAACAGGGGAAACGAGCAGTACTTC

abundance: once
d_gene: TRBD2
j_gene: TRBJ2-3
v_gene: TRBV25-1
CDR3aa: CASGLAGGGDTQYF
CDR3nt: TGTGCCAGCGGACTAGCGGGGGGCGGGGATACGCAGTATTTT

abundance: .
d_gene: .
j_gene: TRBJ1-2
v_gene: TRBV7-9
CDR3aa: CASNRDGGYTF
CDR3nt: TGTGCCAGTAACAGGGACGGAGGCTACACCTTC

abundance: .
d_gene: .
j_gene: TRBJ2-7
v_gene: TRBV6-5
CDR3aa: CASATRGQAYEQYF
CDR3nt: TGTGCCAGCGCCACCAGGGGCCAAGCCTACGAGCAGTACTTC

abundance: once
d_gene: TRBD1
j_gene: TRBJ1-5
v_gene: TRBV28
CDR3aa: CANSEGAGGQPQHF
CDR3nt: TGTGCCAACTCGGAGGGGGCAGGGGGTCAGCCCCAGCATTTT

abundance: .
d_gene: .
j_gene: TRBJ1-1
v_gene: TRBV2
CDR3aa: CASSRSGLNTEAFF
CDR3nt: TGTGCCAGCAGCCGTTCAGGGTTGAACACTGAAGCTTTCTTT

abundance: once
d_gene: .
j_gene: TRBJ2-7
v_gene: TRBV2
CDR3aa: CASLSGYEQYF
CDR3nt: TGTGCCAGTCTTAGCGGCTACGAGCAGTACTTC

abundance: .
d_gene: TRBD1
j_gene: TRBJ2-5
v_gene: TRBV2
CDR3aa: CASSWTGLGAETQYF
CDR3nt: TGTGCCAGCAGTTGGACAGGTCTTGGAGCGGAGACCCAGTACTTC